This TCR beta chain was recorded in a study of OX40 agonist ivuxolimab in advanced cancers. Study-wide context: Ivuxolimab was an agonistic, fully human IgG2 monoclonal antibody directed against OX40 (CD134), a costimulatory receptor. Intravenous ivuxolimab was administered to patients every 2 weeks at six dose levels: 0.01, 0.1, 0.3, 1.5, 3 and 10 mg/kg. Among the approximately 54 dose-escalation patients, around 19 had hepatocellular carcinoma, approximately 15 melanoma, 9 renal cell carcinoma and 9 head and neck cancer. Patients were allowed to have had prior anti-PD-1, anti-PD-L1 or anti-CTLA-4 therapy, and 30% to 40% of the dose-escalation patients had been treated with checkpoint inhibitors. The point of sequencing TCRbeta in the periphery was to test whether ivuxolimab changed TCR sequence diversity and drove clonal T-cell expansion. The paper covers the monotherapy dose-escalation part of the phase I ivuxolimab trial, which included N ≈ 57 patients. Partial responses occurred in three dose-escalation patients: two with cutaneous melanoma and one with hepatocellular carcinoma. In the dose-escalation cohort, over 65% of patients were male, and the mean age was approximately 64 years, with a range of roughly 23 to 85.

Genomic DNA was isolated from the sorted cells so that the TCRbeta CDR3 region could be sequenced. The immunoSEQ Assay was used for sequencing of TCRbeta CDR3 regions. TCRdb took over this immuneACCESS table, retaining in-frame rearrangements with V and J assigned. Such tables are incomplete; in checked studies, under half of the missing clones stem from an unresolved V gene, and the remainder is unexplained. A total of about 79,000 clones appear in this sample, 80% to 95% of them only once. The ten largest make up 11% of the sample. Patients with autoimmune disease history or receiving systemic immunosuppression were excluded from the trial. Peripheral blood for TCR sequencing was collected from all dose cohorts at baseline, on cycle 4 day 1, and on cycle 7 day 1. Samples were obtained from an open-label, multicenter, first-in-human phase I dose-escalation trial of ivuxolimab. Adults with locally advanced or metastatic head and neck squamous cell, hepatocellular, melanoma or renal cell carcinoma were enrolled in the trial. Before TCR sequencing, CD4+ T cells and CD8+ T cells from peripheral blood were sorted into separate populations.

Summary of the overall study and its limitations: At doses of 0.1 to 3.0 mg/kg, clonal expansion of both CD4+ and CD8+ T cells in blood was seen between baseline and week 6. The antigen specificity of the clonally expanded peripheral T cells was not determined. Low levels of normalized T-cell clonal expansion were also seen in some patients who did not respond. In partial responders in the 0.1-3.0 mg/kg groups, normalized peripheral clonal expansion was found to be among the lowest, especially among CD8+ T cells. After ivuxolimab, expanded clones were on average more numerous among CD8+ T cells than among CD4+ T cells.

Looking up the germline V gene yields CDR1 SGHTA and CDR2 FQGTGA. Germline trimming amounts to 0 bases on V and 5 bases on J, with 19 as the count of junction bases outside the gene matches. Including the terminal cysteine and phenylalanine, the CDR3 comprises 20 residues. Just the 60-base CDR3 DNA is kept, in frame starting at base 1. As for this clone: No cognate antigen has been identified for it. No much larger clone is present one base from it, and per-base qualities are unavailable.

The chain uses TRBV7-3 and TRBJ1-1, and 9 junctional nucleotides match TRBD1. This TCR was sampled from an adult with an advanced solid tumor such as melanoma, head and neck, liver or kidney cancer. The sequencing used CD4+ or CD8+ T cells sorted from blood, collected in a trial of the OX40 agonist ivuxolimab. CDR3 sequence: CASSLTPTPNRGLLGTEAFF. The DNA is as follows: TGTGCCAGCAGCTTAACCCCGACACCGAACAGGGGGCTCCTCGGAACTGAAGCTTTCTTT.